This TCR beta chain was sequenced for a study of regulatory T cells in long-lasting Graves disease. The CDR3 totals 15 residues. Germline loops: CDR1 SGDLS, CDR2 YYNGEE. About this clonotype: This is likely an artifact of a read error, given a far larger clone one base away.

Libraries of TCR beta came from iRepertoire HTBI primers plus Arm-PCR of CDR3 regions. TCRdb called the multiplex PCR reads again in MiXCR, with one record for every CDR3 protein. The data show some 220,000 distinct CDR3 sequences, around 20% seen once. Stated time point: newly diagnosed GD, antithyroid drugs for less than 3 months. Construction of the TCR library relied on RNA isolated from PBMCs. Patients with Graves' disease were diagnosed by American Thyroid Association guidelines. The sample also formed part of further work on T cells in Graves' hyperthyroidism and ophthalmopathy. That report notes: Most thyroid clonotypes with frequency above 0.001 were detected in blood. Stable hyperthyroidism was told apart from ophthalmopathy by a model built on 13 V-J features.

The chain links TRBV9 to TRBJ2-3, with 11 bases identical to TRBD1. TRBJ2-5 matches the DNA end more closely, so the J call is doubtful. The sequencing used peripheral blood mononuclear cells (PBMCs), collected at new diagnosis, from a patient treated with antithyroid drugs. This clonotype was obtained from a woman in her twenties or thirties with Graves disease. In nucleotides, the CDR3 is TGTGCCGGCACTACGGACAGGGGGCTAGGAGAGACCCAGTACTTC. Protein: CAGTTDRGLGETQYF.